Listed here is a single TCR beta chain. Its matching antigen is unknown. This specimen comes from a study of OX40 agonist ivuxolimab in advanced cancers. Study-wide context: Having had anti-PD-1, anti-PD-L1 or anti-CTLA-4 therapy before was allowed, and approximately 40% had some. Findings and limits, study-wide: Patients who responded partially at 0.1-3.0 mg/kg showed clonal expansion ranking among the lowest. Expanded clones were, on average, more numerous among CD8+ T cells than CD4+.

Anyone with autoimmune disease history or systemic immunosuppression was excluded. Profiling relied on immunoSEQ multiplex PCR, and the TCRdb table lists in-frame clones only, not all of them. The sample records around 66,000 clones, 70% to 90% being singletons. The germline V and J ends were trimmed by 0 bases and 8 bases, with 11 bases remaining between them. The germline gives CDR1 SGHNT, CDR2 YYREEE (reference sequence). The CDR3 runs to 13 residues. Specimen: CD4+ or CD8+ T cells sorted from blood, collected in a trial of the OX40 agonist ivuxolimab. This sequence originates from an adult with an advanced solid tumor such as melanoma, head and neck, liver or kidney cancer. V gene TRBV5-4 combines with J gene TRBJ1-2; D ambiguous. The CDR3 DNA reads TGTGCCAGCAGCTTGGGTATCTCTGACGGCTACACCTTC. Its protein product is CASSLGISDGYTF.